These 17 T cell receptor beta chains originate from one sample sequenced in a study of CD8 T cells in ankylosing spondylitis (dated by TCRdb to between 2016 and 2019). The method was 5' RACE. Sequencing was carried out with an Illumina HiSeq 2500. TCRdb trimmed the raw reads at Q25, called clones with MiXCR and kept productive beta chains. Each record represents a unique CDR3 protein, reported with the most common genes and DNA among its rows. The sample data list some 140,000 distinct CDR3 sequences, and roughly 8% of these were observed just once. The top ten constitute about 7.1% of the sample. Sequencing was performed on synovial fluid, either unsorted or a sorted T cell fraction (not recorded which). The receptors originated from a male donor with ankylosing spondylitis.

This sequence joins TRBV7-2 and TRBJ2-7; 7 bases agree with TRBD2. The CDR3 has 18 amino acids. The germline V gene encodes CDR1 SGHTA and CDR2 FQGNSA. Unmatched junction bases numbered 12, after V lost 1 base and J lost 0 bases. CDR3 region: CASSLGRPSGVRSYEQYF. CDR3 in DNA: TGTGCCAGCAGCTTAGGGCGGCCTAGCGGTGTACGCTCCTACGAGCAGTACTTC.

This clonotype was detected only once. This may be a read error, as it is one base from a much larger clone. This CDR3 is CASSLVQAGELFF. The CDR3, as DNA: TGTGCCAGCAGCTTAGTGCAAGCCGGGGAGCTGTTTTTT. The chain joins TRBV7-2 to TRBJ2-2; D uncertain. From germline, CDR1 is SGHTA and CDR2 FQGNSA. CDR3 size: 13 residues. The V gene lost 1 base and the J gene lost 6 bases, with 6 bases spanning the gap.

The J gene is TRBJ2-1, the V gene TRBV2, with D unresolved. There are 11 residues in the CDR3. The V gene's germline CDR1 is SNHLY and CDR2 FYNNEI. V was cut by 5 bases and J by 6 bases, with 5 bases left in between. DNA of the CDR3: TGTGCCAGCAGTTGGGTCAATGAGCAGTTCTTC. This sequence encodes CASSWVNEQFF.

The V gene is TRBV5-1, the J gene TRBJ1-2; 7 nucleotides agree with TRBD1. The CDR3 is 14 residues long. The junction had 1 base not matched to a gene; V was cut back by 0 bases and J by 2 bases. Germline loops: CDR1 SGHRS, CDR2 YFSETQ. CDR3: CASSLEGQNYGYTF. DNA of the CDR3: TGCGCCAGCAGCTTGGAGGGACAGAACTATGGCTACACCTTC.

This clonotype was observed many times. The V call is TRBV24-1, the J call TRBJ1-2; D is perhaps TRBD1 (6 bases). The CDR3 has 14 residues. V shed 4 bases and J shed 6 bases, with 14 bases lying between them. CDR1 KGHDR and CDR2 SFDVKD come from the germline V gene. In DNA form, the CDR3 reads TGTGCCACCAGTGACGCGAGGACAGTCCATGGCTACACCTTC. Encoded protein: CATSDARTVHGYTF.

This clonotype showed up many times. V is TRBV20-1 and J is TRBJ2-7; the D gene is possibly TRBD1 (6 bases). The CDR3 length is 13 residues. The V end was cut by 3 bases, the J end by 1 base, with 10 bases between. From germline, CDR1 is DFQATT and CDR2 SNEGSKA (reference sequence). The CDR3 region is CSASGTKSYEQYF. For the CDR3, the DNA is TGCAGTGCTAGCGGGACAAAGTCCTACGAGCAGTACTTC.

This clonotype was seen many times. This rearrangement joins TRBV18 to TRBJ2-5; unclear D gene. Germline V gene sequence: CDR1 KGHSH, CDR2 LQKENI. The CDR3 loop spans 13 amino acids. V lost 5 bases, J lost 5 bases, and 12 bases lay in between. The DNA of the CDR3 is TGTGCCAGCTCATCGACAAGCGTTGAGACCCAGTACTTC. Translation: CASSSTSVETQYF. The variable domain in full, completed from reference TRBV18 and TRBJ2-5, reads NAGVMQNPRHLVRRRGQEARLRCSPMKGHSHVYWYRQLPEEGLKFMVYLQKENIIDESGMPKERFSAEFPKEGPSILRIQQVVRGDSAAYFCASSSTSVETQYFGPGTRLLVL.

The rearrangement joins TRBV11-1 to TRBJ2-2; D remains unclear. Germline CDR1 SGHAT, CDR2 FQDESV (reference sequence). The CDR3 is 13 amino acids. Trimming removed 4 bases from V and 6 bases from J, with 9 bases in between. The CDR3 bases are TGTGCCAGCAGCTCACAGTTCGCCGGGGAGCTGTTTTTT. As protein: CASSSQFAGELFF.

The chain uses TRBV7-2 and TRBJ1-1; no definite D call. Trimming removed 5 bases at V and 1 base at J, with 8 bases between. The CDR3 loop spans 13 amino acids. CDR1 is SGHTA, CDR2 FQGNSA, per germline. The chain's CDR3 is CASSPTPNTEAFF. The CDR3 bases are TGTGCCAGCAGCCCAACACCGAACACTGAAGCTTTCTTT.

The V call is TRBV5-6, the J call TRBJ2-7; D possibly corresponds to TRBD2 (6 bases). The CDR3 loop spans 15 amino acids. The germline gives CDR1 SGHDT, CDR2 YYEEEE. V was pared by 2 bases and J by 6 bases, with 18 bases between. CDR3 nucleotide sequence: TGTGCCAGCAGCTTACGGGACTCCACTTTTTCCGAGCAGTACTTC. Translating gives CASSLRDSTFSEQYF.

This clonotype has a count of ten or more. CDR3 in amino acids: CASSPTGGRDGYTF. CDR3 DNA: TGTGCCAGCAGCCCCACTGGCGGGAGGGATGGCTACACCTTC. The rearrangement uses TRBV4-2 and TRBJ1-2; D is undetermined. Trimming stripped 4 bases from V and 6 bases from J, with 15 bases between. Germline V lookup: CDR1 LGHNA, CDR2 YNFKEQ. CDR3 size: 14 residues.

The sample holds many counts of this clonotype. V is TRBV12-5 and J is TRBJ2-1; 8 bases are a match to TRBD2. V lost 2 bases to trimming and J lost 6 bases; unmatched junction nucleotides: 12. Germline lookup yields CDR1 LGHNT and CDR2 FRNRAP. The CDR3 runs to 17 residues. The CDR3 DNA follows: TGTGCTAGTGGTTTGTTCCGGGAGGGGTGGTTTTCCAATGAGCAGTTCTTC. Encoded protein: CASGLFREGWFSNEQFF.

This clonotype was seen at least ten times. CDR3 in DNA: TGTGCCAGCAGCCGCGGGGGGGGCACAGATACGCAGTATTTT. This gives the protein CASSRGGGTDTQYF. The J gene is TRBJ2-3, the V gene TRBV6-1; 9 bases fit TRBD2. The germline V gene has CDR1 MNHNS and CDR2 SASEGT. The V and J ends lost 6 bases and 1 base, in that order; junction bases with no gene match: 2. The CDR3 loop spans 14 amino acids.

This clonotype came up many times. This rearrangement joins TRBV7-2 to TRBJ1-1; tentatively, D is TRBD1 (6 bases). The germline V gene has CDR1 SGHTA and CDR2 FQGNSA. The CDR3 is 15 residues long. The V end was cut by 6 bases, the J end by 1 base, with 15 bases between. CDR3 amino acids: CASRLYRAENTEAFF. The CDR3, as DNA: TGTGCCAGCAGGCTTTACAGGGCTGAGAACACTGAAGCTTTCTTT.

In this sample, this clonotype turned up many times. The rearrangement links TRBV7-2 to TRBJ2-5; D might be TRBD2 (6 bases). CDR3 length: 17 amino acids. Looked up from germline, CDR1 is SGHTA and CDR2 is FQGNSA. V lost 4 bases and J 0 bases, leaving 18 bases between the germline ends. The CDR3 sequence is CASSYRALGLYQETQYF. The CDR3, as DNA: TGTGCCAGCAGCTACCGGGCCCTGGGACTGTACCAAGAGACCCAGTACTTC.

This clonotype was counted at least ten times. The chain combines TRBV9 with TRBJ2-1; 9 bases map to TRBD2. Germline V gene lookup returns CDR1 SGDLS and CDR2 YYNGEE. The CDR3 contains 15 residues. The J segment lost 7 bases and the V segment lost 0 bases, leaving 5 bases of the junction unmatched. The CDR3 here is CASSVGTSGWNEQFF. The CDR3 nucleotides are TGTGCCAGCAGCGTAGGCACTAGCGGGTGGAATGAGCAGTTCTTC.

The genes are TRBV7-9 and TRBJ1-1; 8 bases are a match to TRBD1. The CDR3 has 14 residues. The germline V gene has CDR1 SEHNR and CDR2 FQNEAQ (reference sequence). V was pared by 6 bases and J by 7 bases, with 10 bases of the junction left unmatched. Here the CDR3 DNA reads TGTGCCAGCAGTCCTAGGACAGGGTACGGTGAAGCTTTCTTT. Translation gives CASSPRTGYGEAFF.